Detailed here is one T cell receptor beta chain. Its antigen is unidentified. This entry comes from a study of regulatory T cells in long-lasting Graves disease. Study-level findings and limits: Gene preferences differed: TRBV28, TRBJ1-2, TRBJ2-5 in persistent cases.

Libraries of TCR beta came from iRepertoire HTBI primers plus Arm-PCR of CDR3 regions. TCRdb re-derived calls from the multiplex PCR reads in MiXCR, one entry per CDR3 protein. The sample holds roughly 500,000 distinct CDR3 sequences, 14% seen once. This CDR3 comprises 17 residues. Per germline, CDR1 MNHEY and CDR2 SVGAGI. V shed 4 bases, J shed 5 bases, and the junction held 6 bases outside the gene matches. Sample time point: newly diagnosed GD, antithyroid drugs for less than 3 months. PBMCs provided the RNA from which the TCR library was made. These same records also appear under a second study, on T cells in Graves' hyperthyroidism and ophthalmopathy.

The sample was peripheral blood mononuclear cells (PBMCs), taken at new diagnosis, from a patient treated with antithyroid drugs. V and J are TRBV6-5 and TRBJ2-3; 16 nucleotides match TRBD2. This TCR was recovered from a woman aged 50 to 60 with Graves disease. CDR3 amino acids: CASSWGLAGGQGDTQYF. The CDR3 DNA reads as TGTGCCAGCAGTTGGGGACTAGCGGGAGGGCAGGGAGATACGCAGTATTTT.